This TCR beta chain was identified during a study of cytomegalovirus exposure and HLA in healthy donors. General study points: Sequencing likely generated an artifact that appeared as a cluster of highly shared sequence variants. Immune exposure data for these donors was limited to CMV serostatus.

Per germline, CDR1 LGHNA and CDR2 YNFKEQ. CDR3 length: 17 amino acids. The junction had 6 bases not matched to a gene; V was cut back by 1 base and J by 6 bases. A remark on this clone: Its matching antigen is unknown.

PCR involved 60 Vbeta and 13 Jbeta primers. Clones were sequenced by immunoSEQ multiplex PCR, and TCRdb holds only the in-frame ones, with some missing. The sample lists 18,000 or so clones; approximately 70% were seen once. The V and J genes are TRBV4-2 and TRBJ2-1, with TRBD2 matching 13 bases. Sequencing was done on a sample of PBMCs. The sequence derives from a man between 18 and 35 years old in good health and CMV-seronegative. The CDR3 DNA sequence: TGTGCCAGCAGCCAAGGACTAGCGGGAGGCGTGGGCAATGAGCAGTTCTTC. Its translation: CASSQGLAGGVGNEQFF.